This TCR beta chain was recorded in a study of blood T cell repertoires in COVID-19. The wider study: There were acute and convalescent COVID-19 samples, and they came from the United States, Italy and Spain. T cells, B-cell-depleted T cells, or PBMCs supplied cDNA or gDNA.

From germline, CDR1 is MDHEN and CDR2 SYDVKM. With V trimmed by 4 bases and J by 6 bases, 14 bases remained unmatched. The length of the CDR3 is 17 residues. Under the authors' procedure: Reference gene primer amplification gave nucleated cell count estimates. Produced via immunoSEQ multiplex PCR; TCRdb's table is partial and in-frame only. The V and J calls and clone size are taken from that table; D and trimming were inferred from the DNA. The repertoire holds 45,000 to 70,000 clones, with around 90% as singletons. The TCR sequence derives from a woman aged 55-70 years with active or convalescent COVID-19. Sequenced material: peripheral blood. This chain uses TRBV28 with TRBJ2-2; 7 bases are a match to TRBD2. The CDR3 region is CASSSPFGRETAGELFF. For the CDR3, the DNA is TGTGCCAGCAGTTCCCCCTTTGGGCGGGAGACCGCCGGGGAGCTGTTTTTT.